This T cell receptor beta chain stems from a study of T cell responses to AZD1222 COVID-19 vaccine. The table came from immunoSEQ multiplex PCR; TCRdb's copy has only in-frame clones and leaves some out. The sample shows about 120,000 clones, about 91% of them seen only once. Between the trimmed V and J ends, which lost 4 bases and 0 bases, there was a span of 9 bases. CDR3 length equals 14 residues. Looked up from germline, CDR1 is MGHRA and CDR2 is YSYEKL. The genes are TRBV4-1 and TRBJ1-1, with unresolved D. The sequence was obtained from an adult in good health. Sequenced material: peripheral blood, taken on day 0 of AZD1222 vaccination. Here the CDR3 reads CASSPGSLNTEAFF. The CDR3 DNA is TGCGCCAGCAGCCCCGGTTCCTTGAACACTGAAGCTTTCTTT.